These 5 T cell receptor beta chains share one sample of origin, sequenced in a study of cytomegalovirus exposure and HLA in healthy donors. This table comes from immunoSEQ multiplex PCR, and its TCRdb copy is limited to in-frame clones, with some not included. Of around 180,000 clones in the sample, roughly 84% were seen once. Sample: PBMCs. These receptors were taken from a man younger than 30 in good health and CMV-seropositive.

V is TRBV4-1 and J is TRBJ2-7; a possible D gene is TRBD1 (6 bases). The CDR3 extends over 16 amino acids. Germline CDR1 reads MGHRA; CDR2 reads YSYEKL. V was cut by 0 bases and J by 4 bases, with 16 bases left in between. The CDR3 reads CASSQDRGGVGYEQYF. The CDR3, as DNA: TGCGCCAGCAGCCAAGATCGAGGGGGAGTAGGGTACGAGCAGTACTTC.

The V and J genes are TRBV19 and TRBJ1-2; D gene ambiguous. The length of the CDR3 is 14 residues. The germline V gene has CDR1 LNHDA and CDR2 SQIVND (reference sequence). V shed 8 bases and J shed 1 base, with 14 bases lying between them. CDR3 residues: CASSTGNHNYGYTF. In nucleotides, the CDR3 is TGTGCCAGTTCTACGGGTAACCATAACTATGGCTACACCTTC.

The CDR3 coding sequence is TGTGCCAGCAGCCGGGGTGGGGGGGGATTGAACACTGAAGCTTTCTTT. This translates into CASSRGGGGLNTEAFF. The V and J genes are TRBV5-4 and TRBJ1-1, with TRBD1 as a possible D gene (5 bases). CDR3 length: 16 amino acids. Between the trimmed V and J ends, which lost 4 bases and 0 bases, there was a span of 16 bases. Germline CDR1 is SGHNT and CDR2 is YYREEE (reference sequence). The whole variable domain, filled in from reference TRBV5-4 and TRBJ1-1, reads ETGVTQSPTHLIKTRGQQVTLRCSSQSGHNTVSWYQQALGQGPQFIFQYYREEENGRGNFPPRFSGLQFPNYSSELNVNALELDDSALYLCASSRGGGGLNTEAFFGQGTRLTVV.

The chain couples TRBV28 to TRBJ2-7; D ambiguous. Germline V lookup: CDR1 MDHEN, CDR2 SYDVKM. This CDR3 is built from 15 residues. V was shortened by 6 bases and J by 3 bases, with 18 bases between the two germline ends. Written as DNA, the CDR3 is TGTGCCAGCAGCGCGCCCCCACTGCCTTACTACGAGCAGTACTTC. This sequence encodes CASSAPPLPYYEQYF.

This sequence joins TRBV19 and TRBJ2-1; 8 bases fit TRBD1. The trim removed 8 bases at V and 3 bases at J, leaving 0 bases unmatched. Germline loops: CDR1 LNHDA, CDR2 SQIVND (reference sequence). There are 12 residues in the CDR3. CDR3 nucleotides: TGTGCCAGTGGGACAGGCTACAATGAGCAGTTCTTC. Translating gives CASGTGYNEQFF.